A selection of T cell receptor beta chains follows, all from one sample in a study of cytomegalovirus exposure and HLA in healthy donors. TCRdb's table, derived via immunoSEQ multiplex PCR, lists solely in-frame clones and lacks some. The sample holds roughly 100,000 clones, about 12% seen once. Material for sequencing was PBMCs. These receptor sequences come from a man aged 40-55 years in good health and CMV-seropositive. Each CDR3 is given with its conserved first and last residue. The order of the fields is CDR3 protein, CDR3 DNA, clone size, D gene, J gene, V gene. A D gene is named only where the DNA matches it firmly. Where a row states a size, it is once, few, many or the class of an expanded clone; other rows omit it.

CDR3: CASGDRETNEKLFF; DNA: TGTGCCAGTGGGGACAGGGAAACTAATGAAAAACTGTTTTTT; size: .; D: TRBD1; J: TRBJ1-4; V: TRBV19
CDR3: CASSLGDRGNSPLHF; DNA: TGTGCCAGCAGTCTAGGGGACAGGGGGAATTCACCCCTCCACTTT; size: .; D: TRBD1; J: TRBJ1-6; V: TRBV27
CDR3: CASSVGYSGGGETQYF; DNA: TGTGCCAGCAGCGTAGGGTATAGCGGGGGGGGAGAGACCCAGTACTTC; size: few; D: TRBD2; J: TRBJ2-5; V: TRBV9
CDR3: CASSPGEGDRPNYGYTF; DNA: TGTGCCAGCAGCCCGGGGGAAGGGGACCGTCCCAACTATGGCTACACCTTC; size: many; D: .; J: TRBJ1-2; V: TRBV7-6
CDR3: CASSARAGRALVNTGELFF; DNA: TGTGCCAGCAGTGCGCGGGCCGGGAGAGCATTGGTAAACACCGGGGAGCTGTTTTTT; size: few; D: .; J: TRBJ2-2; V: TRBV6-4
CDR3: CASTFPRKTRGNQPQHF; DNA: TGCGCCAGCACCTTCCCGAGGAAGACCCGGGGCAATCAGCCCCAGCATTTT; size: few; D: .; J: TRBJ1-5; V: TRBV10-1
CDR3: CACGLAGGFGGNEQFF; DNA: TGTGCCTGCGGACTAGCGGGAGGCTTCGGGGGGAATGAGCAGTTCTTC; size: .; D: TRBD2; J: TRBJ2-1; V: TRBV30
CDR3: CASSPGTDYGYTF; DNA: TGTGCCAGCAGCCCCGGGACAGATTATGGCTACACCTTC; size: .; D: TRBD1; J: TRBJ1-2; V: TRBV7-6
CDR3: CSATAAYEQYF; DNA: TGCAGTGCGACCGCGGCCTACGAGCAGTACTTC; size: .; D: .; J: TRBJ2-7; V: TRBV20-1
CDR3: CASSFGRGNQPQHF; DNA: TGTGCCAGCAGTTTTGGGAGGGGAAATCAGCCCCAGCATTTT; size: few; D: .; J: TRBJ1-5; V: TRBV27
CDR3: CASSQDWGEGEFYEQYF; DNA: TGCGCCAGCAGCCAAGATTGGGGGGAGGGGGAATTCTACGAGCAGTACTTC; size: .; D: .; J: TRBJ2-7; V: TRBV4-3
CDR3: CASAGGFHNEQFF; DNA: TGTGCCAGCGCTGGAGGGTTTCACAATGAGCAGTTCTTC; size: few; D: .; J: TRBJ2-1; V: TRBV27
CDR3: CASSPLGQAIGELFF; DNA: TGTGCCAGCAGTCCCCTGGGACAGGCGATCGGGGAGCTGTTTTTT; size: few; D: TRBD1; J: TRBJ2-2; V: TRBV27
CDR3: CASSLVGGTSGIYNEQFF; DNA: TGTGCCAGCAGCTTAGTCGGAGGGACTAGCGGGATCTACAATGAGCAGTTCTTC; size: .; D: TRBD2; J: TRBJ2-1; V: TRBV7-9
CDR3: CASSALAANYGYTF; DNA: TGTGCCAGCAGTGCCCTGGCCGCTAACTATGGCTACACCTTC; size: few; D: .; J: TRBJ1-2; V: TRBV2
CDR3: CAWSSTGQPQHF; DNA: TGTGCCTGGAGTTCGACAGGTCAGCCCCAGCATTTT; size: few; D: .; J: TRBJ1-5; V: TRBV30
CDR3: CASSPTGGPYNEQFF; DNA: TGCGCCAGCAGCCCGACAGGGGGGCCCTACAATGAGCAGTTCTTC; size: .; D: TRBD1; J: TRBJ2-1; V: TRBV5-1
CDR3: CASSQEWPRDYGYTF; DNA: TGCGCCAGCAGCCAAGAGTGGCCCAGGGACTATGGCTACACCTTC; size: few; D: .; J: TRBJ1-2; V: TRBV4-1
CDR3: CASSHNDGELFF; DNA: TGTGCCAGCAGTCACAATGACGGGGAGCTGTTTTTT; size: few; D: .; J: TRBJ2-2; V: TRBV28
CDR3: CASSPTLTSTDTQYF; DNA: TGTGCCAGCAGCCCGACTCTGACTAGCACAGATACGCAGTATTTT; size: .; D: .; J: TRBJ2-3; V: TRBV7-9
CDR3: CASSQDTGSANYGYTF; DNA: TGCGCCAGCAGCCAAGATACGGGGTCAGCTAACTATGGCTACACCTTC; size: few; D: .; J: TRBJ1-2; V: TRBV4-1
CDR3: CASSFGLAQNEQFF; DNA: TGTGCCAGCAGTTTCGGACTAGCCCAGAATGAGCAGTTCTTC; size: many; D: TRBD2; J: TRBJ2-1; V: TRBV6-5
CDR3: CASSTTTSGAYNEQFF; DNA: TGCGCCAGCAGCACGACGACTAGCGGTGCCTACAATGAGCAGTTCTTC; size: few; D: TRBD2; J: TRBJ2-1; V: TRBV5-1
CDR3: CASSLAASGRVQETQYF; DNA: TGTGCCAGCAGCTTGGCGGCTAGCGGGAGGGTGCAAGAGACCCAGTACTTC; size: few; D: TRBD2; J: TRBJ2-5; V: TRBV5-6
CDR3: CASSSPPSGGVGNQYF; DNA: TGTGCCAGCAGTTCCCCTCCTAGCGGAGGCGTTGGGAACCAGTACTTC; size: few; D: TRBD2; J: TRBJ2-5; V: TRBV6-5
CDR3: CASSFGQGVTANYGYTF; DNA: TGCGCCAGCAGCTTCGGACAGGGGGTAACAGCTAACTATGGCTACACCTTC; size: few; D: TRBD1; J: TRBJ1-2; V: TRBV4-3
CDR3: CAWAKNQETQYF; DNA: TGTGCCTGGGCGAAGAACCAAGAGACCCAGTACTTC; size: few; D: .; J: TRBJ2-5; V: TRBV30
CDR3: CASSLANSHYEQYF; DNA: TGTGCCAGCAGCTTGGCCAACAGCCACTACGAGCAGTACTTC; size: .; D: .; J: TRBJ2-7; V: TRBV5-4
CDR3: CSVGDREDQPQHF; DNA: TGCAGCGTTGGGGACAGGGAAGATCAGCCCCAGCATTTT; size: few; D: TRBD1; J: TRBJ1-5; V: TRBV29-1
CDR3: CASSANRVGYGYTF; DNA: TGTGCCAGCAGCGCCAACAGGGTGGGCTATGGCTACACCTTC; size: .; D: .; J: TRBJ1-2; V: TRBV7-8
CDR3: CATGQVGASGSQGETQYF; DNA: TGTGCCACCGGGCAAGTCGGGGCTAGCGGGAGTCAGGGGGAGACCCAGTACTTC; size: .; D: TRBD2; J: TRBJ2-5; V: TRBV15
CDR3: CASSLTGLSGNTIYF; DNA: TGTGCCAGCAGCTTAACAGGACTCTCTGGAAACACCATATATTTT; size: .; D: .; J: TRBJ1-3; V: TRBV7-3
CDR3: CASRRIRGPNYGYTF; DNA: TGTGCCAGCAGGAGAATCAGGGGGCCTAACTATGGCTACACCTTC; size: few; D: TRBD1; J: TRBJ1-2; V: TRBV6-5
CDR3: CASTQDSRGRGLGGYTF; DNA: TGTGCCAGCACCCAAGATTCTCGGGGCAGGGGGCTAGGTGGCTACACCTTC; size: .; D: TRBD1; J: TRBJ1-2; V: TRBV28
CDR3: CASSPLRVGTSGSTDTQYF; DNA: TGTGCCAGCAGCCCACTTCGGGTAGGGACTAGCGGGAGTACAGATACGCAGTATTTT; size: few; D: TRBD2; J: TRBJ2-3; V: TRBV13
CDR3: CASSPGDGEWNTEAFF; DNA: TGTGCCAGCAGCCCCGGGGATGGGGAATGGAACACTGAAGCTTTCTTT; size: few; D: .; J: TRBJ1-1; V: TRBV5-8
CDR3: CASSFSSQETQYF; DNA: TGTGCCAGCAGCTTTTCTTCCCAAGAGACCCAGTACTTC; size: .; D: .; J: TRBJ2-5; V: TRBV11-2
CDR3: CASSSPSGWGTDTQYF; DNA: TGTGCCAGCAGTAGCCCTTCGGGTTGGGGCACAGATACGCAGTATTTT; size: few; D: .; J: TRBJ2-3; V: TRBV11-2
CDR3: CASSLGTGASGNTIYF; DNA: TGTGCCAGCAGCTTGGGAACAGGGGCCTCTGGAAACACCATATATTTT; size: few; D: TRBD1; J: TRBJ1-3; V: TRBV5-4
CDR3: CASSLERTGSNGYTF; DNA: TGCGCCAGCAGCCTGGAGAGGACAGGTTCGAATGGCTACACCTTC; size: few; D: TRBD1; J: TRBJ1-2; V: TRBV5-1
CDR3: CASSLRDRGAVWTEAFF; DNA: TGTGCCAGCAGCCTCCGGGACAGGGGGGCCGTTTGGACTGAAGCTTTCTTT; size: .; D: TRBD1; J: TRBJ1-1; V: TRBV27
CDR3: CASSPAGTDTQYF; DNA: TGTGCCAGCAGCCCTGCGGGCACAGATACGCAGTATTTT; size: .; D: .; J: TRBJ2-3; V: TRBV7-7
CDR3: CASNRASGPQETQYF; DNA: TGTGCCAGCAATAGGGCTAGCGGACCCCAAGAGACCCAGTACTTC; size: .; D: TRBD2; J: TRBJ2-5; V: TRBV7-2
CDR3: CASSSVTGGFGTNEKLFF; DNA: TGTGCCAGCTCATCTGTGACAGGGGGCTTCGGGACTAATGAAAAACTGTTTTTT; size: .; D: TRBD1; J: TRBJ1-4; V: TRBV18
CDR3: CASSRLAGAPDTQYF; DNA: TGTGCCAGCAGCCGACTAGCGGGAGCGCCAGATACGCAGTATTTT; size: few; D: TRBD2; J: TRBJ2-3; V: TRBV11-3
CDR3: CASSLTSGGNTIYF; DNA: TGTGCCAGCAGCTTAACAAGCGGGGGAAACACCATATATTTT; size: few; D: .; J: TRBJ1-3; V: TRBV5-6
CDR3: CASRDRGLNQPQHF; DNA: TGTGCCAGCAGGGACAGGGGGCTGAATCAGCCCCAGCATTTT; size: .; D: TRBD1; J: TRBJ1-5; V: TRBV6-8
CDR3: CASSLDSVQGASYTF; DNA: TGTGCCAGCAGCTTAGACTCGGTACAGGGGGCTTCCTACACCTTC; size: .; D: TRBD1; J: TRBJ1-2; V: TRBV7-9
CDR3: CSVGEQGLYGYTF; DNA: TGCAGCGTTGGCGAACAGGGGTTGTATGGCTACACCTTC; size: .; D: TRBD1; J: TRBJ1-2; V: TRBV29-1
CDR3: CASSESGSSGNTIYF; DNA: TGCGCCAGCAGTGAGTCGGGGAGCTCTGGAAACACCATATATTTT; size: few; D: .; J: TRBJ1-3; V: TRBV10-1
CDR3: CASSQVWGLAGLGSTDTQYF; DNA: TGCGCCAGCAGCCAAGTTTGGGGACTAGCGGGGCTCGGGAGCACAGATACGCAGTATTTT; size: few; D: TRBD2; J: TRBJ2-3; V: TRBV4-1
CDR3: CAIRETRTGGSYNEQFF; DNA: TGTGCCATCCGCGAAACCCGGACAGGGGGCTCCTACAATGAGCAGTTCTTC; size: few; D: TRBD1; J: TRBJ2-1; V: TRBV10-3
CDR3: CASSLGPGYNEKLFF; DNA: TGTGCCAGCAGCTTAGGTCCGGGGTATAATGAAAAACTGTTTTTT; size: few; D: .; J: TRBJ1-4; V: TRBV7-8
CDR3: CASRGQGADEQYF; DNA: TGTGCCAGTAGGGGGCAGGGGGCGGACGAGCAGTACTTC; size: few; D: TRBD1; J: TRBJ2-7; V: TRBV19